These 30 T cell receptor beta chains originate from one sample sequenced in a study of identical twins. MiXCR, run by TCRdb on the 5' RACE reads, gives a single entry per CDR3 protein. This sample has 750,000 to 950,000 distinct CDR3 sequences, with more than 9% found just once. The same sample was also studied in work on yellow fever vaccine responses in identical twins.

The sequenced sample was PBMCs. These receptors originate from a woman aged 18-30 years in good health.

Of note for this clonotype: This clone may be a read error of a much larger clone one base away. A read error is likely, as this CDR3 ends without the conserved phenylalanine or tryptophan. The rearrangement uses TRBV2 and TRBJ2-1, with a possible D match to TRBD1 (6 bases). Germline CDR1 SNHLY, CDR2 FYNNEI. This CDR3 contains 14 residues. The V end lost 6 bases, the J end lost 0 bases, and 9 bases lay between the germline ends. The DNA for the CDR3 is TGTGCCAGCAGCAAGGGGGTCTCCTACAATGAGCAGTTCTCC. This sequence encodes CASSKGVSYNEQFS.

The rearrangement uses TRBV20-1 and TRBJ1-5, with D perhaps matching TRBD1 (5 bases). Germline CDR1 and CDR2: DFQATT and SNEGSKA (reference sequence). This CDR3 region has 14 residues. Trimming removed 2 bases at V and 1 base at J, with 9 bases between. The CDR3 sequence: CSARMGPSNQPQHF. Here the CDR3 DNA reads TGCAGTGCTAGAATGGGGCCCAGCAATCAGCCCCAGCATTTT.

The chain is built from TRBV6-1 and TRBJ2-1; D uncertain. Germline lookup yields CDR1 MNHNS and CDR2 SASEGT. Trimming removed 10 bases at V and 2 bases at J, with 12 bases between. CDR3 length: 13 amino acids. The CDR3 region is CANKRGTYNEQFF. As DNA, the CDR3 is TGTGCCAACAAGAGAGGCACCTACAATGAGCAGTTCTTC.

The rearrangement links TRBV27 to TRBJ2-1, with 15 nucleotides matching TRBD2. This CDR3 contains 18 residues. CDR1 and CDR2 (germline): MNHEY, SMNVEV (reference sequence). V lost 5 bases to trimming and J lost 7 bases; unmatched junction nucleotides: 12. The CDR3 reads CASSQGLAGGPRGNEQFF. CDR3 DNA sequence: TGTGCCAGCAGTCAGGGACTAGCGGGAGGTCCAAGGGGAAATGAGCAGTTCTTC.

V gene TRBV24-1 combines with J gene TRBJ2-1; D unclear. The CDR3 length is 12 residues. Deletions cut 8 bases from V and 3 bases from J, with 7 bases between. Germline V gene lookup returns CDR1 KGHDR and CDR2 SFDVKD. The CDR3, as DNA: TGTGCCACCATATCCAACTACAATGAGCAGTTCTTC. It is translated as CATISNYNEQFF.

In regard to this clonotype: A junction end diverges from the germline sequence, so it may reflect a read error. V gene TRBV4-2 combines with J gene TRBJ1-1; D remains ambiguous. The CDR3 consists of 15 residues. The V gene's germline CDR1 is LGHNA and CDR2 YNFKEQ. The CDR3 nucleotides are TGTGCTAGCAGCCTGGGTTCGGAGGTCGACACTGAAGCTTTCTTT. Translated: CASSLGSEVDTEAFF.

This chain connects TRBV7-2 to TRBJ2-2; 8 positions agree with TRBD2. Germline CDR1 and CDR2: SGHTA and FQGNSA. Losses at the gene ends were 5 bases for V and 1 base for J; bases not matched to a gene: 9. This CDR3 is built from 17 residues. The CDR3 protein is CASSTYSGAMNTGELFF. CDR3 in DNA: TGTGCCAGCAGCACCTATAGCGGGGCGATGAACACCGGGGAGCTGTTTTTT.

V usage is TRBV9 and J usage is TRBJ2-5, with 10 bases lining up with TRBD2. Germline CDR1 is SGDLS and CDR2 is YYNGEE. The CDR3 is 15 amino acids. The trim removed 4 bases at V and 1 base at J, leaving 4 bases unmatched. The CDR3 here is CASSTQRGGQETQYF. Here the CDR3 DNA reads TGTGCCAGCAGCACACAGCGGGGGGGCCAAGAGACCCAGTACTTC. Full variable domain (remainder filled in from reference TRBV9 and TRBJ2-5): DSGVTQTPKHLITATGQRVTLRCSPRSGDLSVYWYQQSLDQGLQFLIQYYNGEERAKGNILERFSAQQFPDLHSELNLSSLELGDSALYFCASSTQRGGQETQYFGPGTRLLVL.

This clonotype has a handful of counts. The genes are TRBV24-1 and TRBJ2-2, with D tentatively TRBD1 (6 bases). The CDR3 is 15 amino acids. Germline V CDR1 and CDR2: KGHDR, SFDVKD. V dropped 5 bases and J dropped 7 bases, with 16 bases sitting between them. The CDR3: CATSGNRAVHGELFF. CDR3 in DNA: TGTGCCACCAGTGGGAACAGGGCGGTCCACGGGGAGCTGTTTTTT.

Worth noting for this clonotype: One base away lies a much larger clone, so this may be a sequencing read error. The chain uses TRBV2 and TRBJ2-1; weak D call: TRBD2 (6 bases). The CDR3 is made up of 13 amino acids. The V gene lost 7 bases and the J gene lost 8 bases, with 15 bases spanning the gap. The germline V gene encodes CDR1 SNHLY and CDR2 FYNNEI. CDR3 residues: CASMKDYYHEQFF. CDR3 in DNA: TGTGCCAGCATGAAGGACTATTACCATGAGCAGTTCTTC.

With respect to this clonotype: A read error may account for a junction end that differs from germline. This chain joins TRBV12-3 or TRBV12-4 and TRBJ2-5; 9 nucleotides agree with TRBD1. The CDR3 is 18 residues long. The CDR3 DNA is TGTACCAGCAGTCGCGCCGGGACAGGGATCCAGTACCAAGAGACCCAGTACTTC. Amino acids: CTSSRAGTGIQYQETQYF.

This clonotype was seen a few times. This chain joins TRBV7-6 and TRBJ2-2; 8 bases agree with TRBD1. This CDR3 comprises 17 residues. Germline V gene sequence: CDR1 SGHVS, CDR2 FNYEAQ. V gave up 5 bases and J gave up 1 base; unmatched junction bases: 9. The chain's CDR3 is CASSARSGTGNTGELFF. CDR3 DNA: TGTGCCAGCAGCGCACGATCCGGGACAGGGAACACCGGGGAGCTGTTTTTT.

In this sample, this clonotype turned up many times. The rearrangement uses TRBV12-5 and TRBJ2-1; no reliable D call. CDR1 and CDR2 (germline): LGHNT, FRNRAP. V lost 1 base to trimming and J lost 4 bases, with 2 bases between them. The CDR3 runs to 12 residues. The DNA for the CDR3 is TGTGCTAGTGGTTTGGGTTACAATGAGCAGTTCTTC. Translated: CASGLGYNEQFF.

This clonotype came up a few times. The chain links TRBV7-9 to TRBJ2-3; D may be TRBD2 (6 bases). The germline gives CDR1 SEHNR, CDR2 FQNEAQ (reference sequence). Trimming took 5 bases from V and 0 from J, leaving 15 bases between them. The CDR3 spans 16 residues. DNA for the CDR3: TGTGCCAGCAGCCTCCGGACCGGGACTAGCACAGATACGCAGTATTTT. Residues: CASSLRTGTSTDTQYF.

This clonotype was counted at least ten times. This chain connects TRBV11-2 to TRBJ2-7, with D tentatively TRBD2 (6 bases). The CDR3 loop spans 13 amino acids. The germline gives CDR1 SGHAT, CDR2 FQNNGV. The V end was cut by 3 bases, the J end by 2 bases, with 8 bases between. The DNA of the CDR3 is TGTGCCAGCAGCTTTGGAGGGCCCTACGAGCAGTACGTC. It yields the protein CASSFGGPYEQYV.

This clonotype was counted between two and nine times. The chain couples TRBV5-1 to TRBJ2-1; D gene unclear. Trimming removed 1 base from V and 11 bases from J, with 10 bases in between. Per the germline V gene, CDR1 is SGHRS and CDR2 is YFSETQ. The CDR3 loop spans 12 amino acids. CDR3 region: CASSLHSRKQFF. DNA of the CDR3: TGCGCCAGCAGCTTGCACAGTCGGAAGCAGTTCTTC.

V and J are TRBV20-1 and TRBJ2-1, with TRBD2 matching over 10 bases. The CDR3 is 14 residues long. Germline values: CDR1 DFQATT, CDR2 SNEGSKA (reference sequence). CDR3 in DNA: TGCACTAGGGACTCAACAGCGGGGGGGGGTGAGCAGTTCTTC. Translating gives CTRDSTAGGGEQFF.

There are a few counts of this clonotype. The chain employs TRBV20-1 and TRBJ2-5; D might be TRBD1 (6 bases). The CDR3 sequence is 13 residues long. Germline-derived CDR1 and CDR2 are DFQATT and SNEGSKA (reference sequence). V lost 6 bases to trimming and J lost 5 bases, with 16 bases between them. CDR3 nucleotide sequence: TGCAGTGCACAGACAGGCCCTTGGGAGACCCAGTACTTC. This codes for CSAQTGPWETQYF.

This chain uses TRBV5-5 with TRBJ1-1, with a possible D match to TRBD1 (5 bases). V was clipped by 0 bases and J by 4 bases, with 13 bases between them. This CDR3 spans 15 amino acids. Germline CDR1 and CDR2: SGHKS and YYEKEE (reference sequence). CDR3: CASSLGPGTSTEAFF. In nucleotides, the CDR3 is TGTGCCAGCAGCTTGGGCCCCGGGACGTCCACTGAAGCTTTCTTT. Together with reference TRBV5-5 and TRBJ1-1, the CDR3 gives the full variable domain: DAGVTQSPTHLIKTRGQQVTLRCSPISGHKSVSWYQQVLGQGPQFIFQYYEKEERGRGNFPDRFSARQFPNYSSELNVNALLLGDSALYLCASSLGPGTSTEAFFGQGTRLTVV.

The table lists this clonotype with a few counts. This chain uses TRBV12-3 or TRBV12-4 with TRBJ2-7; D gene ambiguous. V gave up 7 bases and J gave up 2 bases, with 12 bases separating them. The CDR3 covers 13 residues. The CDR3 loop reads CASTPGKPYEQYF. The CDR3 DNA reads as TGTGCCAGCACCCCCGGTAAACCCTACGAGCAGTACTTC.

This clonotype was recorded many times. Germline and junction disagree at one end, which may indicate a read error. The chain combines TRBV5-1 with TRBJ2-2; no clear D. This CDR3 has 14 amino acids. The germline V gene has CDR1 SGHRS and CDR2 YFSETQ. CDR3 nucleotides: TGTGCCAGCAGCTTAGTCTCGAACACCGGGGAGCTGTTTTTT. Translating gives CASSLVSNTGELFF.

In this sample, this clonotype turned up a few times. V gene TRBV4-1 combines with J gene TRBJ1-1; 9 nucleotides match TRBD1. The germline V gene has CDR1 MGHRA and CDR2 YSYEKL. Trimming cost V 3 bases and J 6 bases; bases outside gene matches: 8. The CDR3 is made up of 15 amino acids. The CDR3 loop reads CASSHKGQGSPEAFF. CDR3 DNA sequence: TGCGCCAGCAGCCATAAAGGACAGGGGAGTCCTGAAGCTTTCTTT.

This sequence joins TRBV12-3 or TRBV12-4 and TRBJ2-3; 7 bases line up with TRBD1. Unmatched junction bases numbered 5, after V lost 4 bases and J lost 4 bases. The CDR3 runs to 14 residues. CDR3 coding DNA: TGTGCCAGCAGTTATGGGACAGCAGCAGATACGCAGTATTTT. Its protein is CASSYGTAADTQYF.

This clonotype was observed a handful of times. V usage is TRBV12-3 or TRBV12-4 and J usage is TRBJ1-1; no firm D call. CDR3 length equals 13 residues. Trimming stripped 3 bases from V and 8 bases from J, with 13 bases between. CDR3 nucleotide sequence: TGTGCCAGCAGTTTTAGGGCGGGCAGGGAAGCTTTCTTT. Translated: CASSFRAGREAFF.

This clonotype was picked up a small number of times. The V and J genes are TRBV11-1 and TRBJ2-3; either TRBD1 or TRBD2 may supply D (6 bases each). V was shortened by 5 bases and J by 6 bases, with 27 bases between the two germline ends. Germline assignment: CDR1 SGHAT and CDR2 FQDESV (reference sequence). The CDR3 consists of 18 residues. The CDR3 nucleotides are TGTGCCAGCAGCCCCATCGCCCTTATAGGGGGGCCTAAGGATACGCAGTATTTT. Protein product: CASSPIALIGGPKDTQYF.

This sequence joins TRBV6-4 and TRBJ2-1, with 10 positions matching TRBD2. There are 15 residues in the CDR3. V lost 4 bases and J lost 9; bases outside the gene matches: 9. Germline V gene data show CDR1 as MRHNA and CDR2 as SNTAGT. The CDR3 here is CASSVRAGGPGEQFF. The CDR3 bases are TGTGCCAGCAGTGTAAGAGCGGGAGGGCCGGGTGAGCAGTTCTTC.

This clonotype was counted only a few times. This chain connects TRBV4-1 to TRBJ2-1; D possibly matches TRBD1 or TRBD2 (5 bases each). This CDR3 has 16 residues. The V gene lost 5 bases and the J gene lost 10 bases, with 24 bases spanning the gap. The germline V gene has CDR1 MGHRA and CDR2 YSYEKL. The CDR3 loop reads CASSAPRDQRTGEQFF. The CDR3 DNA follows: TGCGCCAGCAGCGCTCCCCGGGACCAGCGGACTGGAGAGCAGTTCTTC.

There are a few counts of this clonotype. CDR3 bases: TGCAGCGTTGACGTAGCGACTAGCGGGAGGGATAGGACAGATACGCAGTATTTT. This sequence encodes CSVDVATSGRDRTDTQYF. The chain joins TRBV29-1 to TRBJ2-3; 14 bases map to TRBD2. CDR3 length: 18 residues. V lost 3 bases, J lost 3 bases, and 11 bases stayed unmatched. Germline-derived CDR1 and CDR2 are SQVTM and ANQGSEA.

This clonotype was seen only a few times. V usage is TRBV7-2 and J usage is TRBJ1-1, with unresolved D. Trimming pared 5 bases from V and 8 bases from J, leaving 9 bases between. The CDR3 extends over 11 amino acids. CDR1 is SGHTA, CDR2 FQGNSA, per germline. The CDR3 nucleotides read TGTGCCAGCAGCCCAGCGAAGGAAGCTTTCTTT. Its protein is CASSPAKEAFF.

This chain links TRBV6-2 or TRBV6-3 with TRBJ2-5; tentative D call: TRBD2 (6 bases). This CDR3 spans 16 amino acids. In germline, CDR1 is MNHEY, CDR2 SVGEGT. Trimming removed 2 bases at V and 0 bases at J, with 13 bases between. The CDR3 sequence: CASSYGGTRYQETQYF. The CDR3 DNA follows: TGTGCCAGCAGTTACGGAGGGACGAGGTACCAAGAGACCCAGTACTTC.